Following are 2 T cell receptor beta chains from one sample sequenced in a study of vaccination and CD4 T cells after COVID-19. The Oncomine TCR Beta short-read assay was what sequenced the DNA obtained from cultured CD4+ T cells. TCRdb reprocessed the PCR reads with MiXCR, giving one entry per CDR3 protein. Found here are about 13,000 distinct CDR3 sequences, 27% of them singletons; the top ten hold under 9.5%. Their cognate antigens are unknown. The treatment was: approximately nine-day PBMC culture with coronavirus spike peptide pools or control peptides (ViraFEST assay). Sequencing used CD4+ T cells from blood, cultured in vitro. These receptors were collected from a human donor who had recovered from COVID-19.

The genes are TRBV7-8 and TRBJ2-2; D remains ambiguous. The CDR3 spans 13 residues. Trimming cost V 3 bases and J 0 bases, with 2 bases left between them. Germline CDR1 SGHVS, CDR2 FQNEAQ. The CDR3 region is CASSFTNTGELFF. Here the CDR3 DNA reads TGTGCCAGCAGCTTTACGAACACCGGGGAGCTGTTTTTT.

This clonotype has only a few counts. The rearrangement joins TRBV12-3 or TRBV12-4 to TRBJ2-1; 11 nucleotides line up with TRBD2. Trimming cost V 7 bases and J 8 bases; bases outside gene matches: 7. The CDR3 has 14 amino acids. CDR3 sequence reads: CASTLLAGVDEQFF. CDR3 DNA: TGTGCCAGCACCCTACTAGCGGGGGTGGATGAGCAGTTCTTC.